The rows below give T cell receptor beta chains drawn from one sample of a study of T cell repertoires in cytomegalovirus infection. TCRdb re-called the reads through MiXCR, storing one row per CDR3 protein. The data hold approximately 770,000 distinct CDR3 sequences, with 25% to 30% observed a single time. These receptors are not linked to any known antigen. Sequenced material: cultured CD8+ T cells from PBMCs, taken from culture after CMV antigen stimulation. The receptors shown here come from a human donor in good health (CMV status not recorded). Some clones in this sample may be carry-over from other donors' samples. Each CDR3 is given with its conserved first and last residue. D genes are given only for firm matches. Part of the rows lack a size; the others show once, few, many or a class for expanded clones.

D	length	V	J	size	DNA	CDR3
.	11	TRBV29-1	TRBJ1-2	.	TGCAGCGTTGAAATTCGAGATGGCTACACCTTC	CSVEIRDGYTF
.	15	TRBV10-3	TRBJ2-7	.	TGTGCCATCAGTTCCCCCTATGGACATCTTTACGAGCAGTACTTC	CAISSPYGHLYEQYF
.	21	TRBV7-9	TRBJ2-3	.	TGTGCCAGCAGCTTAAGAGCCGGTGGCAGGAATGTTCGTGGCCGCACAGATACGCAGTATTTT	CASSLRAGGRNVRGRTDTQYF
.	11	TRBV27	TRBJ2-5	many	TGTGCCAGCAGCTGGGGGGAGACCCAGTACTTC	CASSWGETQYF
.	11	TRBV20-1	TRBJ2-3	.	TGCAGTGCCCCCAGGGGGGGTCCGCAGTATTTT	CSAPRGGPQYF
.	14	TRBV7-9	TRBJ1-1	.	TGTGCCAGCAGGCTTCCCCGCCTGAACACTGAAGCTTTCTTT	CASRLPRLNTEAFF
.	15	TRBV7-4	TRBJ1-2	.	TGTGCCAGCAGCTTTGCTTCAGAAAAAGACTATGGCTACACCTTC	CASSFASEKDYGYTF
.	12	TRBV6-5	TRBJ1-1	.	TGTGCCAGCAGTTACCCGGGTCATGAAGCTTTCTTT	CASSYPGHEAFF
.	15	TRBV11-2	TRBJ1-2	few	TGTGCCAGCAGCTTAGGGAATAACAGGGAGGGAGGCTACACCTTC	CASSLGNNREGGYTF
TRBD2	15	TRBV7-3	TRBJ2-3	few	TGTGCCAGCAGCTTAGCCGGGGGGGCCGGAGATACGCAGTATTTT	CASSLAGGAGDTQYF
TRBD2	13	TRBV10-2	TRBJ2-7	few	TGCGCCAGCTCCCGGGAGGGGCCCTACGAGCAGTACTTC	CASSREGPYEQYF
TRBD2	15	TRBV12-3/TRBV12-4	TRBJ2-1	few	TGTGCCAGCAGCCAGACTAGCGGGGCCGGCGATGAGCAGTTCTTC	CASSQTSGAGDEQFF
.	14	TRBV2	TRBJ1-2	.	TGTGCCAGCTTCCGACAGATACTTAACTATGGCTACACCTTC	CASFRQILNYGYTF
.	16	TRBV7-4	TRBJ2-1	.	TGTGCCAGCAGCTTAGTCACAGGGAGACATTGGAATGAGCAGTTCTTC	CASSLVTGRHWNEQFF
.	15	TRBV7-9	TRBJ2-3	.	TGTGCCAGCAGCTTACCCGTAGACCACACAGATACGCAGTATTTT	CASSLPVDHTDTQYF
.	15	TRBV2	TRBJ2-5	few	TGTGCCAGCAGTGAATACGGTACTTCCCAAGAGACCCAGTACTTC	CASSEYGTSQETQYF